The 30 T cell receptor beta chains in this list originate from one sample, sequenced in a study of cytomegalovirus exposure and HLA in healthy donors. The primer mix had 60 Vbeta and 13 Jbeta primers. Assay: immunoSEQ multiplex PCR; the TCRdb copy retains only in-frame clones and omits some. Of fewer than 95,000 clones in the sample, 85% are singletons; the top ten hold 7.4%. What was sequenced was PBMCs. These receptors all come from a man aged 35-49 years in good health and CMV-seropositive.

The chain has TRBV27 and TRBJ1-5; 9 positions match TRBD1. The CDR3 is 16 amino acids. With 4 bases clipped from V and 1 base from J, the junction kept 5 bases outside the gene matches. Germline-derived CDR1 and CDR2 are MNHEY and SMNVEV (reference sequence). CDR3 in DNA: TGTGCCAGCAGTTCCGGGACAGGGTTGAGCAATCAGCCCCAGCATTTT. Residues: CASSSGTGLSNQPQHF.

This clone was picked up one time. The CDR3 nucleotides read TGTGCCAGCAGAGTCGGTGGGAGGGAGTACAATGAGCAGTTCTTC. Translation: CASRVGGREYNEQFF. The chain combines TRBV28 with TRBJ2-1, with TRBD2 matching 7 bases. The CDR3 has 15 residues. CDR1 is MDHEN and CDR2 is SYDVKM in the germline V gene. J gave up 4 bases and V 6 bases, and 9 bases lay outside the gene matches.

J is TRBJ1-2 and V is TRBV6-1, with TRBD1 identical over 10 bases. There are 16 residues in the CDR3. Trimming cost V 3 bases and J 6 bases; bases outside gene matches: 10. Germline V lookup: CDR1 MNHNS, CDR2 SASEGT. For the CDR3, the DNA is TGTGCCAGCAGTGAGCCCCCCGGGACAGGGGCCAATGGCTACACCTTC. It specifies CASSEPPGTGANGYTF.

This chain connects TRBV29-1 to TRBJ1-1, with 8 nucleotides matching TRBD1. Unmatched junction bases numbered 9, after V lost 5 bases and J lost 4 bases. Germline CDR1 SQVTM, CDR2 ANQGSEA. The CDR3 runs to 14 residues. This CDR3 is CSVLDRGRITEAFF. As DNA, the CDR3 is TGCAGCGTTCTAGACAGGGGTCGAATCACTGAAGCTTTCTTT.

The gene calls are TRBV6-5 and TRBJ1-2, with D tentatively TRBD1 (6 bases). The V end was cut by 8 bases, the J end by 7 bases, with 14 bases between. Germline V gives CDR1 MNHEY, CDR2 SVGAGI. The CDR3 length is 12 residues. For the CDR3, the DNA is TGTGCCAGCCTCAATCTCAGGGGTGGCTACACCTTC. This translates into CASLNLRGGYTF.

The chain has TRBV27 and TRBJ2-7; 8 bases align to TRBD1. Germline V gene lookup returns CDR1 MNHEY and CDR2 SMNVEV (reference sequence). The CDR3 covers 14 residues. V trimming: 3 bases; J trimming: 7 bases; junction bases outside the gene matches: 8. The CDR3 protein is CASSFRQGSVEQYF. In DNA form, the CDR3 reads TGTGCCAGCAGTTTCCGACAGGGGTCTGTTGAGCAGTACTTC.

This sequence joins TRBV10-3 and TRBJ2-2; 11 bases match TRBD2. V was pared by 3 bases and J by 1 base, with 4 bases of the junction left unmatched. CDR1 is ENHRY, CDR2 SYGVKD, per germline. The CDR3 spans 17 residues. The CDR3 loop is CAISDWTSGWNTGELFF. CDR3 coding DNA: TGTGCCATCAGTGACTGGACTAGCGGGTGGAACACCGGGGAGCTGTTTTTT.

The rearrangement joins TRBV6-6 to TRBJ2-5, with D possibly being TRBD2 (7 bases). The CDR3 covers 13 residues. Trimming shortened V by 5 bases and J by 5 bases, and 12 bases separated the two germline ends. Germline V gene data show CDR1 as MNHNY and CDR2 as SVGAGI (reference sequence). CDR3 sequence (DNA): TGTGCCAGCAGTAGGAAGGGGGGGGAGACCCAGTACTTC. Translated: CASSRKGGETQYF.

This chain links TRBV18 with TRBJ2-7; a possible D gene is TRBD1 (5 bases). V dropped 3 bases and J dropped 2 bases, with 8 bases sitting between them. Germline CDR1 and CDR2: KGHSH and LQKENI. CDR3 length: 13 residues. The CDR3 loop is CASSPQGPYEQYF. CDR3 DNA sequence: TGTGCCAGCTCACCCCAGGGTCCCTACGAGCAGTACTTC.

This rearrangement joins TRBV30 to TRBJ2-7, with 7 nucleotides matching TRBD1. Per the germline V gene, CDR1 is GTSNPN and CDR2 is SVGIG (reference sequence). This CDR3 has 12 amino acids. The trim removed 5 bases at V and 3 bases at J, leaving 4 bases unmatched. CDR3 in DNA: TGTGCCTGGGGACAGGTAGTCTACGAGCAGTACTTC. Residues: CAWGQVVYEQYF.

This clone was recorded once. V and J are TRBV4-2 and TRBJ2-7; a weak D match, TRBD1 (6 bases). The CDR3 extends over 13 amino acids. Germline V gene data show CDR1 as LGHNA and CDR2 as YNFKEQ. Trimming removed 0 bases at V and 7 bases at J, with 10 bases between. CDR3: CASSQEVRGEQYF. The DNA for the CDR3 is TGTGCCAGCAGCCAAGAAGTGAGGGGGGAGCAGTACTTC.

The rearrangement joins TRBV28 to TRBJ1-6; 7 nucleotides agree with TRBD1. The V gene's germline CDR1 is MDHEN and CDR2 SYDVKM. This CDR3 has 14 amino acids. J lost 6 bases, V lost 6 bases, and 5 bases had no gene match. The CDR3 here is CASRTEGANSPLHF. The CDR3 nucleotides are TGTGCCAGCAGAACCGAGGGGGCTAATTCACCCCTCCACTTT.

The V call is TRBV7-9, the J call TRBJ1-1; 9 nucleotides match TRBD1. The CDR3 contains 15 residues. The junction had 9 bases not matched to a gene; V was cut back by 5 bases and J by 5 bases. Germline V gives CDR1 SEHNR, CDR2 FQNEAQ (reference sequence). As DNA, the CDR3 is TGTGCCAGCAGCCCCGGACAGGGGTTGGAGACTGAAGCTTTCTTT. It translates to CASSPGQGLETEAFF.

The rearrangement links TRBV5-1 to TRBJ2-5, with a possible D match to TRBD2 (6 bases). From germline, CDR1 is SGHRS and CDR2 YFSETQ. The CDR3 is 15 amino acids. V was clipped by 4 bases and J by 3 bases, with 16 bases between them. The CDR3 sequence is CASSAGPSKKETQYF. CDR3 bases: TGCGCCAGCAGCGCGGGACCGAGTAAAAAAGAGACCCAGTACTTC.

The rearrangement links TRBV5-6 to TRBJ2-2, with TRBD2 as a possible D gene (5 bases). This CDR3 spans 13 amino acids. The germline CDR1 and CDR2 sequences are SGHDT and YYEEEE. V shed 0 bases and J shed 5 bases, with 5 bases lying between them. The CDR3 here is CASSLAGTGELFF. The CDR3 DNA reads TGTGCCAGCAGCTTGGCGGGAACCGGGGAGCTGTTTTTT.

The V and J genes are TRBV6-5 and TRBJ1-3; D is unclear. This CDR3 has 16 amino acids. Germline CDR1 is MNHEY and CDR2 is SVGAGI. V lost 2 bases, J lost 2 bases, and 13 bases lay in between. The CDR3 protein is CASSYVEGLAGNTIYF. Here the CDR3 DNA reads TGTGCCAGCAGTTACGTCGAGGGTCTAGCTGGAAACACCATATATTTT.

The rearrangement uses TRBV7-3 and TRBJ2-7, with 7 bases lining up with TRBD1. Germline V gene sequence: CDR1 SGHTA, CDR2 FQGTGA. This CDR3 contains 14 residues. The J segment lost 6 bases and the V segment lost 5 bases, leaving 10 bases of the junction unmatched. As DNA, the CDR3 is TGTGCCAGCAGCCGAGACAGGGTGGATCGCGAGCAGTACTTC. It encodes CASSRDRVDREQYF.

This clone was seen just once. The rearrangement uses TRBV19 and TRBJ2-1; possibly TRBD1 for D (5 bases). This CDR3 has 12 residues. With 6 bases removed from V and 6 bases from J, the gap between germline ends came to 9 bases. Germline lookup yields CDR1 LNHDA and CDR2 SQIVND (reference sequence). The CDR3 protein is CASRDNINEQFF. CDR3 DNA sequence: TGTGCCAGTAGGGACAACATCAATGAGCAGTTCTTC.

CDR3 coding DNA: TGTGCCAGTAGTACCCCGGAAAAACTGTTTTTT. Amino acids: CASSTPEKLFF. V gene TRBV19 combines with J gene TRBJ1-4; no clear D gene. The CDR3 sequence is 11 residues long. Trimming stripped 4 bases from V and 8 bases from J, with 5 bases between. Germline V gene lookup returns CDR1 LNHDA and CDR2 SQIVND (reference sequence).

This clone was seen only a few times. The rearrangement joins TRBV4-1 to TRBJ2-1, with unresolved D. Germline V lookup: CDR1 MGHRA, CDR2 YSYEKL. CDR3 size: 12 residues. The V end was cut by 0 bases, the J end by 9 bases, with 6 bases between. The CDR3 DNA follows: TGCGCCAGCAGCCAAGACAGGTGTGAGCAGTTCTTC. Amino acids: CASSQDRCEQFF.

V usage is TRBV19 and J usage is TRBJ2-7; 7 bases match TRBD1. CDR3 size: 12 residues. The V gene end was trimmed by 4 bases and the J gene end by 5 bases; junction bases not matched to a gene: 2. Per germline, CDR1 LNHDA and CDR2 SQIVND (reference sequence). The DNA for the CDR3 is TGTGCCAGTAGTACAGGGGGTGACGAGCAGTACTTC. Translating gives CASSTGGDEQYF.

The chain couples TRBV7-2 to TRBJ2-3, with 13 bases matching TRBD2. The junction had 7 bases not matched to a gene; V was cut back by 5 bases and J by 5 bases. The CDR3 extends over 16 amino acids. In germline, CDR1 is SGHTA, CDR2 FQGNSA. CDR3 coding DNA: TGTGCCAGCAGCCATCGGACTAGCGGGGGTAGAGATACGCAGTATTTT. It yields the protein CASSHRTSGGRDTQYF.

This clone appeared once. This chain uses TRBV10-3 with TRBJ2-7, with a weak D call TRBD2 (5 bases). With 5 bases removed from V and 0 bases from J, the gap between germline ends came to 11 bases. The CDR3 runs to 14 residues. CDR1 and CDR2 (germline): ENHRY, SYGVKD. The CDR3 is CAISFGGDSYEQYF. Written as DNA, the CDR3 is TGTGCCATCAGTTTTGGAGGAGACTCCTACGAGCAGTACTTC.

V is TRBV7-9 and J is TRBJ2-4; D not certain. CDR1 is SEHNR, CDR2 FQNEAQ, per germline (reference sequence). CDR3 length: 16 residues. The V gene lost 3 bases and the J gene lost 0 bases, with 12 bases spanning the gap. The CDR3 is CASSFDSLGAKNIQYF. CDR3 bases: TGTGCCAGCAGCTTCGACTCCTTGGGAGCCAAAAACATTCAGTACTTC.

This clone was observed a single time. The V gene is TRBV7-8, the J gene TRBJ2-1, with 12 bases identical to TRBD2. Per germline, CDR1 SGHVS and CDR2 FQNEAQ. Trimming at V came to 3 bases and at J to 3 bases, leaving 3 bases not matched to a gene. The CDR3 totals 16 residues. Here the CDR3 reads CASSFRLAGDYNEQFF. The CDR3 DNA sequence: TGTGCCAGCAGCTTCCGACTAGCGGGGGACTACAATGAGCAGTTCTTC.

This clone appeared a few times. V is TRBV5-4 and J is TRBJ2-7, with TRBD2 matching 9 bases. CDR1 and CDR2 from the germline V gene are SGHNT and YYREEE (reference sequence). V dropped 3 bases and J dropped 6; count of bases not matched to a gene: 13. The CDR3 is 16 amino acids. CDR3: CASSSGTSQSKREQYF. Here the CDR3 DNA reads TGTGCCAGCAGCTCAGGGACTAGCCAGAGCAAACGCGAGCAGTACTTC.

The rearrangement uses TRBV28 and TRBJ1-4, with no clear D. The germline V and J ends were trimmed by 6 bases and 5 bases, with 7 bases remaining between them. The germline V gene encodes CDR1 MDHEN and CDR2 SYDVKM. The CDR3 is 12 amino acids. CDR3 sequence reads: CASRFQNEKLFF. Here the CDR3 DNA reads TGTGCCAGCAGATTCCAGAATGAAAAACTGTTTTTT.

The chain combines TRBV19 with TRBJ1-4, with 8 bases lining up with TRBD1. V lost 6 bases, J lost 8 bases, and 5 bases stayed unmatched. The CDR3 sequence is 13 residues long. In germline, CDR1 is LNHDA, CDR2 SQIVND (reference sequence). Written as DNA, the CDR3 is TGTGCCAGTAGCGGACAGGGATGGGAAAAACTGTTTTTT. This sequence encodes CASSGQGWEKLFF.

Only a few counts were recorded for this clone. In DNA, the CDR3 is TGTGCCAGCAGTCCTCTAGCAGAGCAGTTCTTC. It translates to CASSPLAEQFF. The V gene is TRBV2, the J gene TRBJ2-1; possible D gene TRBD2, 5 bases. V was shortened by 5 bases and J by 10 bases, with 9 bases between the two germline ends. There are 11 residues in the CDR3. Germline V gene data show CDR1 as SNHLY and CDR2 as FYNNEI.

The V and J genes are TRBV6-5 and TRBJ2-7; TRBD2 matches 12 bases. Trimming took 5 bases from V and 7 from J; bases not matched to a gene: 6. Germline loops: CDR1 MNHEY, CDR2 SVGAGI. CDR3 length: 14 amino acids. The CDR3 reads CASSPSGGAREQYF. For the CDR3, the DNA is TGTGCCAGCAGTCCTAGCGGGGGGGCTCGGGAGCAGTACTTC.